Listed below are T cell receptor beta chains from one sample, sequenced in a study of beta chain features in type 1 diabetes. Profiled with immunoSEQ multiplex PCR; TCRdb holds only in-frame clones, not every one. The table lists 160,000 or so clones, about 63% of them singletons. The sample was naive CD4+ T cells from blood. These receptors all come from a man aged 25-40 years with type 1 diabetes. Each CDR3 is given with its conserved first and last residue. Fields, in order: V gene, J gene, D gene, CDR3 length, clone size, CDR3 DNA, CDR3 protein. A D gene is named only where the DNA matches it firmly. Clone size appears in some rows only: once, few, many, or a class for an expanded clone.

TRBV20-1	TRBJ2-3	-	11	-	TGCAGTGCTAGCTTGCGGGATACGCAGTATTTT	CSASLRDTQYF
TRBV29-1	TRBJ2-5	-	14	-	TGCAGCGTTGAAGCGCGAACGTTTCCGGAGACCCAGTACTTC	CSVEARTFPETQYF
TRBV25-1	TRBJ2-3	TRBD2	16	-	TGTGCCAGCAGTGAGGGGGCTAGCGGGAGCACAGATACGCAGTATTTT	CASSEGASGSTDTQYF
TRBV20-1	TRBJ2-7	-	11	-	TGCAGTGCTAGAGATTGCCCCGAGCAGTACTTC	CSARDCPEQYF
TRBV29-1	TRBJ2-6	-	13	-	TGCAGCGGGCTGACAGGTGGGGCCAACGTCCTGACTTTC	CSGLTGGANVLTF
TRBV15	TRBJ2-3	-	14	-	TGTGCCACCAGTTCGGGGGAATCCCCAGATACGCAGTATTTT	CATSSGESPDTQYF
TRBV15	TRBJ2-7	TRBD2	15	-	TGTGCCACCAGCAGAGATCCTAGCGGGGACTACGAGCAGTACTTC	CATSRDPSGDYEQYF
TRBV19	TRBJ1-1	TRBD1	17	few	TGTGCCAGTATCCCCGGACAGGGGACACCTATGAACACTGAAGCTTTCTTT	CASIPGQGTPMNTEAFF
TRBV29-1	TRBJ2-3	TRBD1	14	few	TGCAGCGTCAGGGGGGACAGGGGCCCAGATACGCAGTATTTT	CSVRGDRGPDTQYF
TRBV9	TRBJ2-7	-	12	-	TGTGCCAGCAGCGTAGTTGGCGGCGAGCAGTACTTC	CASSVVGGEQYF
TRBV29-1	TRBJ2-1	-	13	-	TGCAGCGTTGAGGACTCACAATCATCCGAGCAGTTCTTC	CSVEDSQSSEQFF
TRBV25-1	TRBJ2-5	-	14	few	TGTGCCAGCAGCGATCCTCGGGGGGCTGAGACCCAGTACTTC	CASSDPRGAETQYF
TRBV5-1	TRBJ2-1	TRBD2	11	-	TGCGCCAGCAGCTCCAGCGGGGCCGAATTCTTC	CASSSSGAEFF
TRBV5-1	TRBJ2-7	-	14	-	TGCGCCAGCAGCTTGGTATCGGAAGGGGCCGAGCAGTACTTC	CASSLVSEGAEQYF
TRBV27	TRBJ1-6	-	18	-	TGTGCCAGCAGTTTATCTGGCTGGTTGCAAAGGGATCCTTCACCCCTCCACTTT	CASSLSGWLQRDPSPLHF
TRBV9	TRBJ2-7	TRBD1	13	-	TGTGCCAGCAGCGTAACAGGGGAAGGGGAGCAGTACTTC	CASSVTGEGEQYF
TRBV5-1	TRBJ2-3	-	14	-	TGCGCCAGCAGCTTTGGGCTTGCCACAGATACGCAGTATTTT	CASSFGLATDTQYF
TRBV29-1	TRBJ1-2	-	14	few	TGCAGCGTTGGTTTCAACAGCCCCACGGATGGCTACACCTTC	CSVGFNSPTDGYTF
TRBV13	TRBJ1-4	-	13	once	TGTGCCAGCAGCCCCCCTTCCCCTGGAAAACTGTTTTTT	CASSPPSPGKLFF
TRBV7-2	TRBJ1-1	-	12	few	TGTGCCAGCAGCTACACGGGTTCCCGAGCTTTCTTT	CASSYTGSRAFF
TRBV29-1	TRBJ1-1	-	11	-	TGCAGCGTTGCCAGGGCAACTGAAGCTTTCTTT	CSVARATEAFF
TRBV28	TRBJ2-6	TRBD1	18	-	TGTGCCAGCAGTCCAAGATCCAGGGGGATTTCAGGGGCCAACGTCCTGACTTTC	CASSPRSRGISGANVLTF
TRBV11-3	TRBJ2-3	-	12	-	TGTGCCAGCAGCTTAGCTACAGATACGCAGTATTTT	CASSLATDTQYF
TRBV10-3	TRBJ1-1	-	13	few	TGTGCCATCAGTGAGTCCGGCACCTCTGAAGCTTTCTTT	CAISESGTSEAFF
TRBV20-1	TRBJ2-1	-	10	-	TGCAGTGCGAGAGGGAGTGAGCAGTTCTTC	CSARGSEQFF
TRBV9	TRBJ1-6	-	12	-	TGTGCCAGCAGCGTGGGGGCTTCACCCCTCCACTTT	CASSVGASPLHF